Included here is one T cell receptor (beta chain) sequence, with context. The antigen it binds to is not known. No per-base quality is available; no much larger clone lies one base away. This entry comes from a study of T cell changes during pregnancy in multiple sclerosis (dated by TCRdb to the late 2010s). Describing the broader study: The study looked at changes in the T cell repertoire across pregnancy in women with multiple sclerosis.

CDR1 and CDR2 are read off the germline V gene as SGHTA and FQGNSA. V lost 3 bases and J lost 4 bases, and the count of bases not matched to a germline gene is 6. Spanning cysteine to phenylalanine, the CDR3 consists of 15 amino acids. The kept DNA is CDR3 alone, 45 bases in frame from the first base. Library generation was performed with the immunoSEQ multiplex PCR assay. TCRdb mirrors the immuneACCESS table, restricted to in-frame sequences. Some clones are absent from its copies; in checked studies, under half trace to an unresolved V gene, and the reason for the others is unknown. The sample table shows approximately 32,000 clones, and around 90% are seen once. The ten most abundant clones make up 5.4% of the sample.

The chain was built from TRBV7-2 and TRBJ1-5; TRBD1 matches 7 bases in the middle. This clonotype originated in a female donor in good health, enrolled as a control in a pregnancy study. The specimen comprised peripheral blood, sampled in the third trimester of pregnancy. The nucleotide sequence reads TGTGCCAGCAGCTTGACCGGGACAGTTAATCAGCCCCAGCATTTT. Translated, it reads CASSLTGTVNQPQHF.